This passage covers 19 T cell receptor beta chains from one sample sequenced in a study of T cells in Graves' hyperthyroidism and ophthalmopathy. What was amplified from RNA transcripts were TCR beta CDR3 regions. A first-round RT-PCR of the TCR CDR3 used the HTBI primer set. MiXCR, applied by TCRdb to the multiplex PCR reads, yields one record per CDR3 protein. The table includes about 610,000 distinct CDR3 sequences, 40% to 55% detected once. The sequenced material came from peripheral blood or thyroid tissue (not recorded which). These TCRs come from a woman between 18 and 30 years old with Graves' hyperthyroidism.

The DNA for the CDR3 is TGTGCCAGCAGCCCCGGCCTTGGAAACACCATATATTTT. This sequence encodes CASSPGLGNTIYF. The genes are TRBV27 and TRBJ1-3; D gene uncertain. CDR3 size: 13 residues. The germline V and J ends were trimmed by 6 bases and 3 bases, with 9 bases remaining between them. CDR1 and CDR2 from the germline V gene are MNHEY and SMNVEV (reference sequence).

The chain is built from TRBV7-6 and TRBJ2-5; 7 bases match TRBD2. The trim removed 8 bases at V and 2 bases at J, leaving 11 bases unmatched. Germline V CDR1 and CDR2: SGHVS, FNYEAQ. The CDR3 is made up of 15 amino acids. The CDR3 loop reads CASSDGLAVQETQYF. The CDR3 DNA follows: TGTGCCAGCTCGGATGGGCTAGCGGTACAAGAGACCCAGTACTTC.

The chain employs TRBV7-9 and TRBJ2-6, with TRBD1 identical over 9 bases. This CDR3 is 18 amino acids long. V trimming: 4 bases; J trimming: 2 bases; junction bases outside the gene matches: 9. CDR1 is SEHNR and CDR2 is FQNEAQ in the germline V gene (reference sequence). The DNA for the CDR3 is TGTGCCAGCAGCTCGAGGGGACAGGGTAGGGCTGGGGCCAACGTCCTGACTTTC. Amino acids: CASSSRGQGRAGANVLTF.

The CDR3 protein is CATSSSKRGFEQYF. The CDR3 nucleotides read TGTGCCACCAGTTCCTCGAAGCGGGGCTTCGAGCAGTACTTC. The chain has TRBV24-1 and TRBJ2-7, with 7 bases matching TRBD2. Losses at the gene ends were 6 bases for V and 6 bases for J; bases not matched to a gene: 10. The length of the CDR3 is 14 residues. Germline V lookup: CDR1 KGHDR, CDR2 SFDVKD.

This clonotype was seen just once. This rearrangement joins TRBV7-6 to TRBJ2-2, with D unclear. Trimming stripped 1 base from V and 1 base from J, with 13 bases between. CDR3 size: 17 residues. Germline values: CDR1 SGHVS, CDR2 FNYEAQ. CDR3 amino acids: CASSLVGYSRNTGELFF. The DNA of the CDR3 is TGTGCCAGCAGCTTAGTGGGTTATAGCAGGAACACCGGGGAGCTGTTTTTT. Full variable domain (rest looked up from reference TRBV7-6 and TRBJ2-2): GAGVSQSPRYKVTKRGQDVALRCDPISGHVSLYWYRQALGQGPEFLTYFNYEAQQDKSGLPNDRFSAERPEGSISTLTIQRTEQRDSAMYRCASSLVGYSRNTGELFFGEGSRLTVL.

This clonotype was seen a single time. The J gene is TRBJ1-1, the V gene TRBV2; the D gene is possibly TRBD1 (5 bases). Germline V gene data show CDR1 as SNHLY and CDR2 as FYNNEI. The length of the CDR3 is 15 residues. Trimming left V 6 bases short and J 1 base short, with 15 bases between. The CDR3, as DNA: TGTGCCAGCAGGGAGACGACAGCCTCGAACACTGAAGCTTTCTTT. This sequence encodes CASRETTASNTEAFF.

V usage is TRBV12-3 or TRBV12-4 and J usage is TRBJ2-7; 8 positions match TRBD1. The junction had 10 bases not matched to a gene; V was cut back by 3 bases and J by 3 bases. The CDR3 has 16 amino acids. CDR3 region: CASSFFGGTGFYEQYF. The CDR3 DNA reads TGTGCCAGCAGTTTTTTTGGCGGGACAGGATTCTACGAGCAGTACTTC.

This clonotype was seen at least ten times. The chain employs TRBV5-1 and TRBJ2-7; possible D gene TRBD2, 6 bases. V was clipped by 4 bases and J by 0 bases, with 17 bases between them. This CDR3 comprises 16 residues. Germline V gene data show CDR1 as SGHRS and CDR2 as YFSETQ. The CDR3 spells CASSTGLGLSSYEQYF. Here the CDR3 DNA reads TGCGCCAGCAGCACAGGCCTGGGACTGAGCTCCTACGAGCAGTACTTC.

This clonotype was counted many times. The CDR3 bases are TGTGCCAGCAGCTTAAGAGAGAGGGAAGCTTTCTTT. Its protein is CASSLREREAFF. This sequence joins TRBV11-3 and TRBJ1-1, with D unclear. The CDR3 totals 12 residues. CDR1 is SGHNT, CDR2 YENEEA, per germline. The V end lost 2 bases, the J end lost 8 bases, and 9 bases lay between the germline ends.

This clonotype came up many times. The rearrangement joins TRBV2 to TRBJ1-2; the D gene is possibly TRBD1 (5 bases). This CDR3 comprises 16 residues. Trimming removed 1 base from V and 0 bases from J, with 12 bases in between. The germline V gene has CDR1 SNHLY and CDR2 FYNNEI. The DNA of the CDR3 is TGTGCCAGCAGTGAAGGGTTTAGGGGCTCTAACTATGGCTACACCTTC. Its translation is CASSEGFRGSNYGYTF.

The rearrangement uses TRBV20-1 and TRBJ1-5; D is perhaps TRBD1 (6 bases). Germline V gene lookup returns CDR1 DFQATT and CDR2 SNEGSKA (reference sequence). The CDR3 sequence is 15 residues long. Trimming stripped 6 bases from V and 5 bases from J, with 20 bases between. Written as DNA, the CDR3 is TGCAGTGCCAGCACCGAGGGGGGGGCAGATCAGCCCCAGCATTTT. The encoded protein is CSASTEGGADQPQHF.

This clonotype was counted ten times or more. The V call is TRBV12-3 or TRBV12-4, the J call TRBJ1-5; 11 bases line up with TRBD1. There are 14 residues in the CDR3. V dropped 7 bases and J dropped 10; count of bases not matched to a gene: 9. This CDR3 is CASTDRGRAEPQHF. The CDR3 DNA reads TGTGCCAGCACGGACAGGGGGCGGGCTGAACCCCAGCATTTT.

The chain carries TRBV5-6 and TRBJ2-5; TRBD1 agrees at 7 bases. Germline assignment: CDR1 SGHDT and CDR2 YYEEEE. There are 18 residues in the CDR3. The trim removed 4 bases at V and 5 bases at J, leaving 20 bases unmatched. The CDR3 is CASSTRTGYGDSRETQYF. CDR3 DNA: TGTGCCAGCAGCACCCGAACAGGGTATGGGGACAGTCGGGAGACCCAGTACTTC.

This clonotype appeared many times. The genes are TRBV29-1 and TRBJ1-3; 8 bases agree with TRBD1. Germline V gene data show CDR1 as SQVTM and CDR2 as ANQGSEA. With V trimmed by 6 bases and J by 0 bases, 4 bases remained unmatched. This CDR3 spans 14 amino acids. CDR3: CSVAGTGSGNTIYF. The DNA for the CDR3 is TGCAGCGTGGCTGGGACAGGCTCTGGAAACACCATATATTTT.

A few counts support this clonotype. This chain uses TRBV27 with TRBJ2-5; D tentatively fits TRBD1 or TRBD2 (5 bases each). The V gene lost 8 bases and the J gene lost 4 bases, with 11 bases spanning the gap. The CDR3 loop spans 12 amino acids. Germline CDR1 reads MNHEY; CDR2 reads SMNVEV (reference sequence). The CDR3 loop is CASWDGPETQYF. CDR3 in DNA: TGTGCCAGCTGGGACGGGCCAGAGACCCAGTACTTC.

About this clonotype itself: This could be a read error, since a much larger clone is one nucleotide away. The chain has TRBV9 and TRBJ1-1; unclear D gene. The CDR3 spans 13 residues. Germline CDR1 reads SGDLS; CDR2 reads YYNGEE. The CDR3: CASSASSNTEASF. In nucleotides, the CDR3 is TGTGCCAGCAGCGCCTCTTCGAACACTGAAGCTTCCTTT.

The sample holds many counts of this clonotype. DNA of the CDR3: TGCAGTGCTAGACGTCGTGGTGGGTCTAATGAAAAACTGTTTTTT. As protein: CSARRRGGSNEKLFF. The chain has TRBV20-1 and TRBJ1-4; D is ambiguous. Germline V lookup: CDR1 DFQATT, CDR2 SNEGSKA (reference sequence). There are 15 residues in the CDR3. With 2 bases removed from V and 3 bases from J, the gap between germline ends came to 13 bases.

This chain uses TRBV5-6 with TRBJ2-1; 10 nucleotides agree with TRBD2. The V and J ends lost 3 bases and 7 bases, in that order; junction bases with no gene match: 13. The CDR3 covers 17 residues. Germline V lookup: CDR1 SGHDT, CDR2 YYEEEE. CDR3 in amino acids: CASSYDHVAGGDNEQFF. As DNA, the CDR3 is TGTGCCAGCAGCTATGATCACGTAGCGGGAGGAGATAATGAGCAGTTCTTC.

This clonotype was counted at least ten times. The chain recombines TRBV10-3 with TRBJ1-1; TRBD1 matches at 9 bases. CDR3 length: 16 residues. The germline CDR1 and CDR2 sequences are ENHRY and SYGVKD. V lost 6 bases, J lost 4 bases, and 12 bases stayed unmatched. The CDR3 region is CAIRPPTGGLSTEAFF. In DNA form, the CDR3 reads TGTGCCATCAGGCCCCCGACAGGGGGGTTGAGCACTGAAGCTTTCTTT.